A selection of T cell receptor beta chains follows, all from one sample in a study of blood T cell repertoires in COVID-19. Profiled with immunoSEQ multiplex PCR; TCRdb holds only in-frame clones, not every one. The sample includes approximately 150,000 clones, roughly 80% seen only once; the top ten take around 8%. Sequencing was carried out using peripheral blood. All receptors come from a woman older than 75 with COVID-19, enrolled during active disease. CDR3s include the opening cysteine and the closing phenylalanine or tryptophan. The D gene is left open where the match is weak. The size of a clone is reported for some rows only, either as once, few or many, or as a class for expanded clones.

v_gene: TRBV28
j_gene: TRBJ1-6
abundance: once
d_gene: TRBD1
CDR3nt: TGTGCCAGCAGCGGGCGGGACAGACTCTCACCCCTCCACTTT
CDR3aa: CASSGRDRLSPLHF

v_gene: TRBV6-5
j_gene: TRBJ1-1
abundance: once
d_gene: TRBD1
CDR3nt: TGTGCCAGCATTCCCGACAGGGGCACTGAAGCTTTCTTT
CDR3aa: CASIPDRGTEAFF

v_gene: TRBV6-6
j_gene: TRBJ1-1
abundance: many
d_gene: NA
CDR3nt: TGTGCCGGACTTACGGATTTGAACACTGAAGCTTTCTTT
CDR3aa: CAGLTDLNTEAFF

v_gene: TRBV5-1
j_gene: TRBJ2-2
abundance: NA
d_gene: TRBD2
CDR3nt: TGCGCCAGCAGCGTACTAGCGGCCGTAGGTAACACCGGGGAGCTGTTTTTT
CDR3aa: CASSVLAAVGNTGELFF

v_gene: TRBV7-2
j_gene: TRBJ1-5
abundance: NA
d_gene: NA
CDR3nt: TGTGCCAGCAGCCCTACAGGGTCTAGCAATCAGCCCCAGCATTTT
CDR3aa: CASSPTGSSNQPQHF

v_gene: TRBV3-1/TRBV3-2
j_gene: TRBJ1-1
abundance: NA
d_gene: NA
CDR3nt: TGTGCCAGCAGCCAAGGAACGGCGGGCATGAACACTGAAGCTTTCTTT
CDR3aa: CASSQGTAGMNTEAFF

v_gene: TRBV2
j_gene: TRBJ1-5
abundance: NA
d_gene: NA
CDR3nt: TGTGCCTCCGCAGGGATGGGCAATCAGCCCCAGCATTTT
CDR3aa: CASAGMGNQPQHF

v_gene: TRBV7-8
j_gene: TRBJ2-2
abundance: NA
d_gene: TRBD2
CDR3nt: TGTGCCAGTGAGCGACTAGCGGGAGCTGCCGGGGAGCTGTTTTTT
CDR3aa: CASERLAGAAGELFF

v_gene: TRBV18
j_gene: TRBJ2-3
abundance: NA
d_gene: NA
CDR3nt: TGTGCCAGCTCCCAGGGGTCAGATACGCAGTATTTT
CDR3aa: CASSQGSDTQYF

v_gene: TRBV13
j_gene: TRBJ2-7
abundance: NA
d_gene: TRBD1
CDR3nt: TGTGCCAGCAGCTTAGGAGGACAGGGTGTCCACGAGCAGTACTTC
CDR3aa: CASSLGGQGVHEQYF

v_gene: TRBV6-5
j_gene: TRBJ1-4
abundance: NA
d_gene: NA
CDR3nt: TGTGCCAGCAGGCCGGGGGGGAGTAAGGAAAAACTGTTTTTT
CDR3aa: CASRPGGSKEKLFF

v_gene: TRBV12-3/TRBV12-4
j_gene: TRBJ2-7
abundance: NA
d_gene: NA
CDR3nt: TGTGCCAGCAGCCATAGCCGGGAGCAGTACTTC
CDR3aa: CASSHSREQYF

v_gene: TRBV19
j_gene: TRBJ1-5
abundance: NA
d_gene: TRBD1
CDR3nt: TGTGCCAGTAGTATAGAGGAGGGGGCCCAGCCCCAGCATTTT
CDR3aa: CASSIEEGAQPQHF

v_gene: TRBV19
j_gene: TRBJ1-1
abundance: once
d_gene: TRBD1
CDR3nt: TGTGCCAGTCTCCCCCAGGGGGGTTACATGAACACTGAAGCTTTCTTT
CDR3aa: CASLPQGGYMNTEAFF

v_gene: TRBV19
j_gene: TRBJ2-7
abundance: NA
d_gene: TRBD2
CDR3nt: TGTGCCAGTAGTATTGCGGGAGGGAACTCCTACGAGCAGTACTTC
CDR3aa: CASSIAGGNSYEQYF

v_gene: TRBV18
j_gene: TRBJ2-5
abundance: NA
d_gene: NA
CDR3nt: TGTGCCAGCTCACCCAACCAGGAAAGGGAGACCCAGTACTTC
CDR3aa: CASSPNQERETQYF

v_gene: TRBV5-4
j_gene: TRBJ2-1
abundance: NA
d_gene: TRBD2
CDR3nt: TGTGCCAGCAGCTCCCCAACTAGCGGGGGAGTTGAGTTCTTC
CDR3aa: CASSSPTSGGVEFF

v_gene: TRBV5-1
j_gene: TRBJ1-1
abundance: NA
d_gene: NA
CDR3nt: TGCGCCAGCAGCTTGGACCGGGTGACTGAAGCTTTCTTT
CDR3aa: CASSLDRVTEAFF

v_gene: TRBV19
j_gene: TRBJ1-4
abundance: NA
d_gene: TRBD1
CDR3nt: TGTGCCAGTAGTATAGCCGGGACAGGGAATGAAAAACTGTTTTTT
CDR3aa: CASSIAGTGNEKLFF

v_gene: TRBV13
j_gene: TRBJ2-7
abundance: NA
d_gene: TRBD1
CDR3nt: TGTGCCAGCAGCTTACTCTTGACAGGGAACCACGAGCAGTACTTC
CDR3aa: CASSLLLTGNHEQYF

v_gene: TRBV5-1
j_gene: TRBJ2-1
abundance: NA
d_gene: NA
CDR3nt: TGCGCCAGCAGCCCCGGCAGCCTAGACAATGAGCAGTTCTTC
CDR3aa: CASSPGSLDNEQFF

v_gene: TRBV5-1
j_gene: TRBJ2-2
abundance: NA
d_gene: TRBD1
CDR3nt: TGCGCCAGCAGGAGGACAGGGGAGACCGGGGAGCTGTTTTTT
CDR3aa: CASRRTGETGELFF

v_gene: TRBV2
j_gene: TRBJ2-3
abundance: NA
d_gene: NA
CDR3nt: TGTGCCAGCAGTGAAACTTCGTCAGGGCGTTCGCAGTATTTT
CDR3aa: CASSETSSGRSQYF

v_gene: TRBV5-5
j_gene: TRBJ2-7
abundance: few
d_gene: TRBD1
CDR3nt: TGTGCCAGCAGCTTGGGGCCGACAGGGGCTAGCTCCTACGAGCAGTACTTC
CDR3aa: CASSLGPTGASSYEQYF

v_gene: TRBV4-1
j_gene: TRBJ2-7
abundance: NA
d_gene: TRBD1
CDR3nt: TGCGCCAGCAGCACTCCGGGACAGGGAACCTTTAGTCCCTACGAGCAGTACTTC
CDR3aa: CASSTPGQGTFSPYEQYF

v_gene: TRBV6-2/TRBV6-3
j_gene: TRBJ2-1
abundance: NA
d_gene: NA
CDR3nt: TGTGCCAGCAGTCAGGGGAGCTCCTACAATGAGCAGTTCTTC
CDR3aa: CASSQGSSYNEQFF

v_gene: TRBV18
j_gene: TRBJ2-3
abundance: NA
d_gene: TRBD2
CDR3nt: TGTGCCAGCTCTCCGGGGGGTAGCACAGATACGCAGTATTTT
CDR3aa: CASSPGGSTDTQYF

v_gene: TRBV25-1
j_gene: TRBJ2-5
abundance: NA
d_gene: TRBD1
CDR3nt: TGTGCCAGCAGTGAATTAAGGACAGGGGGGGTGGAGACCCAGTACTTC
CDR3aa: CASSELRTGGVETQYF

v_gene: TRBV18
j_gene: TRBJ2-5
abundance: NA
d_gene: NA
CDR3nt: TGTGCCAGCTCTCCCCTCACGGGGTCTAAAGAGACCCAGTACTTC
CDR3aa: CASSPLTGSKETQYF

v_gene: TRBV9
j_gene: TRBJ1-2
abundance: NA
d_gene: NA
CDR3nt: TGTGCCAGCAGCGCCCGGGATCTCTATGGCTACACCTTC
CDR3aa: CASSARDLYGYTF

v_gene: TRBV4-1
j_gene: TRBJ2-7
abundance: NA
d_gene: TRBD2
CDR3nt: TGCGCCAGCAGCCTCCTAGCGGGAGGGCCGAACGAGCAGTACTTC
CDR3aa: CASSLLAGGPNEQYF

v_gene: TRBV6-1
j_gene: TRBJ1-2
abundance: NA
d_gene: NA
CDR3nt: TGTGCCAGCAGTGAGTCTTCTTCCGGGAACTATGGCTACACCTTC
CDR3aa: CASSESSSGNYGYTF

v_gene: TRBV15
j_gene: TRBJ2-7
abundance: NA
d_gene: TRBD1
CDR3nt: TGTGCCACCAGCAAGGACAGGGGAACCTACGAGCAGTACTTC
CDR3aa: CATSKDRGTYEQYF

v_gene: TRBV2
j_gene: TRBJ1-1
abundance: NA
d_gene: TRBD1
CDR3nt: TGTGCCAGCAGCATCCAGGGGGCAAACACTGAAGCTTTCTTT
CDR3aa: CASSIQGANTEAFF

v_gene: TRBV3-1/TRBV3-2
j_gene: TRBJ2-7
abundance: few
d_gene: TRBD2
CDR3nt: TGTGCCAGCAGCCAGAGCGGGGGGGCGAACGAGCAGTACTTC
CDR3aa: CASSQSGGANEQYF

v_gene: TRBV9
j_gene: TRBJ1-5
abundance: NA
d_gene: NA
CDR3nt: TGTGCCAGCAGCGTACGGGGGGACAATCAGCCCCAGCATTTT
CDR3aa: CASSVRGDNQPQHF

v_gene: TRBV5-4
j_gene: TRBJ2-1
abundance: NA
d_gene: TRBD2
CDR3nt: TGTGCCAGCAGCTTGGGGACTAGAATAAATGAGCAGTTCTTC
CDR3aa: CASSLGTRINEQFF